A single sample gave rise to the 21 T cell receptor beta chains below, sequenced in a study of cytomegalovirus exposure and HLA in healthy donors. In the PCR, 60 Vbeta and 13 Jbeta primers were used. Measured with immunoSEQ multiplex PCR; TCRdb has only the in-frame clones, and not every one. Of roughly 120,000 clones detected, over 60% appear once; the ten largest clones hold less than 15%. The source material was PBMCs. The receptor set was obtained from a woman aged 60-70 years in good health and CMV-seropositive.

The gene calls are TRBV6-5 and TRBJ2-7; D not resolved. Germline CDR1 is MNHEY and CDR2 is SVGAGI. V lost 3 bases to trimming and J lost 4 bases, with 19 bases between them. This CDR3 contains 16 residues. The CDR3 reads CASSYPLRRVQYEQYF. CDR3 DNA sequence: TGTGCCAGCAGTTATCCTCTTCGAAGAGTCCAATACGAGCAGTACTTC.

The chain carries TRBV5-5 and TRBJ1-5, with no clear D. Trimming left V 2 bases short and J 4 bases short, with 7 bases between. The germline CDR1 and CDR2 sequences are SGHKS and YYEKEE (reference sequence). This CDR3 spans 13 amino acids. CDR3: CASSFSLNQPQHF. Here the CDR3 DNA reads TGTGCCAGCAGCTTCTCTCTTAATCAGCCCCAGCATTTT.

The sample holds one count of this clone. This CDR3 reads CASSFVGGAVDTQYF. For the CDR3, the DNA is TGTGCCAGCAGTTTTGTCGGGGGAGCGGTAGATACGCAGTATTTT. The chain has TRBV27 and TRBJ2-3, with TRBD2 as a possible D gene (6 bases). The CDR3 sequence is 15 residues long. The germline gives CDR1 MNHEY, CDR2 SMNVEV (reference sequence). The V end was cut by 3 bases, the J end by 5 bases, with 15 bases between.

The chain carries TRBV7-2 and TRBJ1-2; tentatively, D is TRBD1 (5 bases). This CDR3 has 14 residues. Germline CDR1 reads SGHTA; CDR2 reads FQGNSA. V lost 1 base and J lost 6, with 12 bases in between. This chain's CDR3 is CASSLVSGVDGYTF. In nucleotides, the CDR3 is TGTGCCAGCAGCTTAGTCTCGGGGGTGGATGGCTACACCTTC.

This clone was counted at least ten times. The J gene is TRBJ2-1, the V gene TRBV2, with D maybe TRBD2 (6 bases). Trimming left V 5 bases short and J 7 bases short, with 21 bases between. Germline V CDR1 and CDR2: SNHLY, FYNNEI. The CDR3 consists of 16 residues. Here the CDR3 reads CASSPLETGVQNEQFF. The CDR3 DNA reads as TGTGCCAGCAGTCCCCTTGAAACGGGAGTGCAAAATGAGCAGTTCTTC.

This clone came up a few times. The chain carries TRBV11-1 and TRBJ1-6; 12 nucleotides align to TRBD1. Germline assignment: CDR1 SGHAT and CDR2 FQDESV (reference sequence). J gave up 9 bases and V 4 bases, and 10 bases lay outside the gene matches. The CDR3 extends over 17 amino acids. Written as DNA, the CDR3 is TGTGCCAGCAGCTCATTACCGGGACAGGGGGCATCTTCACCCCTCCACTTT. It translates to CASSSLPGQGASSPLHF.

This clone was found a few times. This chain uses TRBV7-2 with TRBJ1-2; D may be TRBD1 (6 bases). From germline, CDR1 is SGHTA and CDR2 FQGNSA. The CDR3 covers 13 residues. Trimming took off 1 base at V and 4 bases at J, with 7 bases between the two ends. The CDR3 loop is CASSLDRAYGYTF. The CDR3 nucleotides are TGTGCCAGCAGCTTAGACAGGGCCTATGGCTACACCTTC.

The chain combines TRBV19 with TRBJ2-7, with 7 positions matching TRBD1. Trimming removed 10 bases from V and 0 bases from J; junction bases left unmatched: 15. The CDR3 sequence is 16 residues long. Germline V gene lookup returns CDR1 LNHDA and CDR2 SQIVND (reference sequence). The CDR3 coding sequence is TGTGCCACCTCGGACCCCGGGACAGCCCCCTCCTACGAGCAGTACTTC. It translates to CATSDPGTAPSYEQYF.

The rearrangement uses TRBV5-6 and TRBJ2-7; D unresolved. CDR1 and CDR2 from the germline V gene are SGHDT and YYEEEE. The CDR3 has 12 residues. Trimming left V 3 bases short and J 4 bases short, with 8 bases between. CDR3 amino acids: CASSYSLYEQYF. In DNA, the CDR3 is TGTGCCAGCAGCTACAGCTTATACGAGCAGTACTTC. The variable domain in full, completed from reference TRBV5-6 and TRBJ2-7, reads DAGVTQSPTHLIKTRGQQVTLRCSPKSGHDTVSWYQQALGQGPQFIFQYYEEEERQRGNFPDRFSGHQFPNYSSELNVNALLLGDSALYLCASSYSLYEQYFGPGTRLTVT.

This clone was seen once. V usage is TRBV19 and J usage is TRBJ2-1; 11 nucleotides line up with TRBD2. J gave up 7 bases and V 3 bases, and 5 bases lay outside the gene matches. This CDR3 has 15 amino acids. CDR1 is LNHDA and CDR2 is SQIVND in the germline V gene (reference sequence). CDR3 nucleotide sequence: TGTGCCAGTAGTATCCTAGCGGGAGGATCAAATGAGCAGTTCTTC. Residues: CASSILAGGSNEQFF.

This chain joins TRBV7-6 and TRBJ2-2, with D unclear. The CDR3 is made up of 14 amino acids. Germline lookup yields CDR1 SGHVS and CDR2 FNYEAQ. Trimming stripped 5 bases from V and 2 bases from J, with 9 bases between. CDR3 region: CASSIPFNTGELFF. The CDR3, as DNA: TGTGCCAGCAGCATTCCTTTTAACACCGGGGAGCTGTTTTTT.

The rearrangement links TRBV11-2 to TRBJ2-7, with D possibly matching TRBD2 (6 bases). The CDR3 has 13 amino acids. V was shortened by 4 bases and J by 6 bases, with 13 bases between the two germline ends. Germline-derived CDR1 and CDR2 are SGHAT and FQNNGV. CDR3 sequence reads: CASSYPRGSEQYF. In DNA form, the CDR3 reads TGTGCCAGCAGCTACCCCCGGGGGTCCGAGCAGTACTTC.

As regards this clone: A read error may account for a junction end that differs from germline. The DNA for the CDR3 is TGTGCCAGCAGCCCGGGACAGACTCCGGATAGGCAGTATTTT. It specifies CASSPGQTPDRQYF. The rearrangement links TRBV5-4 to TRBJ2-3, with 7 nucleotides matching TRBD1. The length of the CDR3 is 14 residues. CDR1 SGHNT and CDR2 YYREEE come from the germline V gene (reference sequence).

The chain joins TRBV15 to TRBJ2-1, with a weak D call TRBD1 (6 bases). The CDR3 totals 16 residues. Germline CDR1 LNHNV, CDR2 YYDKDF (reference sequence). The V gene lost 0 bases and the J gene lost 4 bases, with 13 bases spanning the gap. CDR3 residues: CATSRDYSGAYNEQFF. CDR3 DNA: TGTGCCACCAGCAGAGATTATTCAGGGGCTTACAATGAGCAGTTCTTC.

V gene TRBV5-5 combines with J gene TRBJ1-5; D may be TRBD1 (5 bases). Per the germline V gene, CDR1 is SGHKS and CDR2 is YYEKEE (reference sequence). The CDR3 has 18 amino acids. V dropped 0 bases and J dropped 0 bases, with 16 bases sitting between them. CDR3 loop: CASSLGQGIGTSNQPQHF. CDR3 in DNA: TGTGCCAGCAGCTTGGGGCAGGGAATCGGCACTAGCAATCAGCCCCAGCATTTT.

The chain couples TRBV21-1 to TRBJ2-5; TRBD1, the D gene given by the table, was not confirmed from the DNA. Matching the DNA end better, TRBJ2-7 makes the J call doubtful. TRBV21-1 is marked as a pseudogene. This CDR3 spans 14 amino acids. The CDR3 bases are TGTGCCAGCAGCCTCCGCGGGACAGAATACGAGCAGTACTTC. Its translation is CASSLRGTEYEQYF.

As for this clone: Other DNA sequences in the sample encode the same CDR3. The rearrangement uses TRBV29-1 and TRBJ2-1, with D maybe TRBD1 (6 bases). CDR1 is SQVTM and CDR2 is ANQGSEA in the germline V gene. The CDR3 loop spans 13 amino acids. V lost 5 bases and J 7 bases, leaving 15 bases between the germline ends. CDR3: CSVFIQGRNEQFF. CDR3 sequence (DNA): TGCAGCGTTTTTATACAGGGTAGGAATGAGCAGTTCTTC.

CDR3 protein: CATSRGLTGGIYNEQFF. The CDR3 DNA reads as TGTGCCACCAGCAGAGGACTCACCGGCGGGATATACAATGAGCAGTTCTTC. The chain couples TRBV15 to TRBJ2-1, with D tentatively TRBD2 (6 bases). Germline CDR1 is LNHNV and CDR2 is YYDKDF (reference sequence). V lost 1 base, J lost 4 bases, and 17 bases lay in between. CDR3 length: 17 residues.

This clone appeared a few times. The V and J genes are TRBV5-4 and TRBJ1-1; 8 bases line up with TRBD1. The V gene end was trimmed by 3 bases and the J gene end by 2 bases; junction bases not matched to a gene: 3. Germline assignment: CDR1 SGHNT and CDR2 YYREEE (reference sequence). The CDR3 spans 14 residues. The CDR3 sequence is CASSSGQGNTEAFF. CDR3 nucleotides: TGTGCCAGCAGCTCTGGACAGGGAAACACTGAAGCTTTCTTT. The whole variable domain, filled in from reference TRBV5-4 and TRBJ1-1, reads ETGVTQSPTHLIKTRGQQVTLRCSSQSGHNTVSWYQQALGQGPQFIFQYYREEENGRGNFPPRFSGLQFPNYSSELNVNALELDDSALYLCASSSGQGNTEAFFGQGTRLTVV.

This clone has a handful of counts. V usage is TRBV27 and J usage is TRBJ2-3, with 8 bases matching TRBD2. V gave up 8 bases and J gave up 0 bases; unmatched junction bases: 4. The CDR3 length is 14 residues. Per germline, CDR1 MNHEY and CDR2 SMNVEV (reference sequence). This CDR3 is CASGTSGSTDTQYF. The CDR3 DNA reads as TGTGCCAGCGGAACTAGCGGCAGCACAGATACGCAGTATTTT.

This rearrangement joins TRBV5-1 to TRBJ1-4, with D possibly matching TRBD1 (5 bases). Germline CDR1 is SGHRS and CDR2 is YFSETQ. Trimming took 4 bases from V and 11 from J, leaving 18 bases between them. There are 14 residues in the CDR3. CDR3 sequence (DNA): TGCGCCAGCAGCCCCGGGGGGGTACTGGGGAAACTGTTTTTT. Translating it yields CASSPGGVLGKLFF. Variable domain in full (rest from reference TRBV5-1 and TRBJ1-4): KAGVTQTPRYLIKTRGQQVTLSCSPISGHRSVSWYQQTPGQGLQFLFEYFSETQRNKGNFPGRFSGRQFSNSRSEMNVSTLELGDSALYLCASSPGGVLGKLFFGSGTQLSVL.